Detailed here is one TCR beta chain. Its cognate antigen is unknown. This sample is drawn from a study of memory CD4+ T cells and cytomegalovirus serostatus. Study observations and caveats: CD4+ memory repertoires contained about two fifths of the roughly 150 reported CMV TCRbeta sequences.

Profiled with immunoSEQ multiplex PCR; TCRdb holds only in-frame clones, not every one. The data show about 50,000 clones, around 76% seen once. Germline trimming cut 2 bases from V and 2 bases from J; bases unmatched to any gene: 4. The germline CDR1 and CDR2 sequences are WNHNN and SYGVQD (reference sequence). The CDR3 runs to 15 residues. Single viable CD3+CD4+CD8-CD45RO+ cells were sorted as the memory CD4+ T cells. Serostatus was set by detecting CMV pp150, pp28, p38, p52 IgG. This rearrangement joins TRBV10-1 to TRBJ2-7, with 9 bases aligning to TRBD1. Sequences were obtained from memory CD4+ T cells from blood. The origin of this receptor is an adult in good health and CMV-seronegative. CDR3 in DNA: TGCGCCAGCAGTGAGGACTGGACAGGGGCCTACGAGCAGTACTTC. It translates to CASSEDWTGAYEQYF.